This passage covers 9 T cell receptor beta chains from one sample sequenced in a study of Graves' ophthalmopathy and Graves' hyperthyroidism. Amplification of TCR beta CDR3 regions used RNA transcripts. Second-round multiplex PCR followed a first-round RT-PCR using HTBI primers. TCRdb re-analysed the multiplex PCR reads in MiXCR, keeping a single row per CDR3 protein. The table has about 550,000 distinct CDR3 sequences, under 45% seen once. Sequencing was performed on peripheral blood or thyroid tissue (not recorded which). The receptors shown here come from an adult man with Graves' hyperthyroidism.

This clonotype was seen ten or more times. The chain has TRBV4-2 and TRBJ1-5; no clear D gene. This CDR3 is built from 14 residues. Per the germline V gene, CDR1 is LGHNA and CDR2 is YNFKEQ. V lost 1 base, J lost 4 bases, and 8 bases lay in between. The CDR3 region has the DNA TGTGCCAGCAGCCAAGTGAAGGGAAATCAGCCCCAGCATTTT. Its translation: CASSQVKGNQPQHF.

Of note for this clonotype: A much larger clone lies one base from this, so it may be a read error. This chain links TRBV29-1 with TRBJ2-5; TRBD2 agrees at 12 bases. The CDR3 spans 16 residues. Germline values: CDR1 SQVTM, CDR2 ANQGSEA. The J segment lost 5 bases and the V segment lost 2 bases, leaving 9 bases of the junction unmatched. The CDR3 DNA reads TGCAGCGTTGAAAGTCCTAGCGGGAGGGCCGATGAGACCCAGTACTTC. The encoded protein is CSVESPSGRADETQYF. Full variable domain (outside the CDR3, taken from reference TRBV29-1 and TRBJ2-5): SAVISQKPSRDICQRGTSLTIQCQVDSQVTMMFWYRQQPGQSLTLIATANQGSEATYESGFVIDKFPISRPNLTFSTLTVSNMSPEDSSIYLCSVESPSGRADETQYFGPGTRLLVL.

The rearrangement links TRBV2 to TRBJ1-1; tentative D call: TRBD1 (5 bases). V was cut by 0 bases and J by 10 bases, with 9 bases left in between. The CDR3 is 12 amino acids. The germline V gene has CDR1 SNHLY and CDR2 FYNNEI. CDR3 sequence: CASSEAGDGAFF. CDR3 nucleotide sequence: TGTGCCAGCAGTGAAGCCGGGGACGGAGCTTTCTTT.

Many counts were recorded for this clonotype. The chain recombines TRBV5-1 with TRBJ1-2; possible D gene TRBD1, 5 bases. With 0 bases removed from V and 3 bases from J, the gap between germline ends came to 12 bases. The CDR3 extends over 15 amino acids. Germline lookup yields CDR1 SGHRS and CDR2 YFSETQ. This chain's CDR3 is CASSLGPGPDYGYTF. As DNA, the CDR3 is TGCGCCAGCAGCTTGGGTCCAGGGCCGGACTATGGCTACACCTTC.

This clonotype was seen at least ten times. CDR3 amino acids: CSAGRQQETQYF. CDR3 DNA: TGCAGTGCTGGCCGACAGCAAGAGACCCAGTACTTC. The chain joins TRBV20-1 to TRBJ2-5; weak D call: TRBD1 (5 bases). V was shortened by 5 bases and J by 2 bases, with 9 bases between the two germline ends. Per the germline V gene, CDR1 is DFQATT and CDR2 is SNEGSKA (reference sequence). The CDR3 is 12 amino acids.

This clonotype has just a few counts. A read error may produce the germline difference seen at one junction end. The chain joins TRBV10-3 to TRBJ1-6; D is unresolved. The CDR3 spans 18 residues. The V gene's germline CDR1 is ENHRY and CDR2 SYGVKD. The CDR3, as DNA: TGTGCCAGCAGTGAATTCTCTTCCTTGATCTCCTATAATTCACCCCTCCACTTT. It specifies CASSEFSSLISYNSPLHF.

V is TRBV7-9 and J is TRBJ1-1; a weak D match, TRBD1 (5 bases). Germline loops: CDR1 SEHNR, CDR2 FQNEAQ (reference sequence). This CDR3 contains 15 residues. V lost 1 base and J 3 bases, leaving 12 bases between the germline ends. CDR3 residues: CASSLVGVGDTEAFF. The DNA of the CDR3 is TGTGCCAGCAGCTTAGTGGGTGTAGGGGACACTGAAGCTTTCTTT.

This clonotype showed up just a few times. This sequence joins TRBV28 and TRBJ2-5; TRBD1 is a possible D gene (6 bases). CDR1 is MDHEN and CDR2 is SYDVKM in the germline V gene. Trimming shortened V by 8 bases and J by 7 bases, and 23 bases separated the two germline ends. The CDR3 length is 15 residues. CDR3 nucleotide sequence: TGTGCCAGCTCCTACCTCGGGACACCGGACGGGACCCAGTACTTC. Its translation: CASSYLGTPDGTQYF. The full variable domain, rest sourced from reference TRBV28 and TRBJ2-5, is DVKVTQSSRYLVKRTGEKVFLECVQDMDHENMFWYRQDPGLGLRLIYFSYDVKMKEKGDIPEGYSVSREKKERFSLILESASTNQTSMYLCASSYLGTPDGTQYFGPGTRLLVL.

The sample holds a few counts of this clonotype. The chain carries TRBV4-1 and TRBJ1-5, with 7 bases matching TRBD1. Germline CDR1 MGHRA, CDR2 YSYEKL. V lost 5 bases to trimming and J lost 6 bases; unmatched junction nucleotides: 10. The CDR3 totals 15 residues. CDR3 nucleotide sequence: TGCGCCAGCAGCTCCTTCGACAGGGCGGGTCAGCCCCAGCATTTT. This sequence encodes CASSSFDRAGQPQHF.